A selection of T cell receptor beta chains follows, all from one sample in a study of beta chain features in type 1 diabetes. Assay used: immunoSEQ multiplex PCR; TCRdb lists only in-frame clones, some missing. The sample carries 300,000 to 350,000 clones, 9.3% recorded once. Sequences were obtained from central memory CD4+ T cells from blood. These receptors came from a man aged 30 to 39 with type 1 diabetes. CDR3s include the opening cysteine and the closing phenylalanine or tryptophan. Expanded clones are given a class, and other clones once, few, many or no size at all.

j_gene,v_gene,abundance,len,CDR3aa
TRBJ1-3,TRBV7-2,.,14,CASRPTGLGNTIYF
TRBJ2-5,TRBV10-3,many,15,CAISVSGGARETQYF
TRBJ1-1,TRBV10-2,.,12,CASSVSNTEAFF
TRBJ2-1,TRBV4-3,few,15,CASSQGQRGDNEQFF
TRBJ2-7,TRBV20-1,few,11,CSASQNYEQYF
TRBJ1-5,TRBV30,.,14,CAWSVKGGDQPQHF
TRBJ1-1,TRBV2,few,15,CASSHPTVMNTEAFF
TRBJ2-5,TRBV5-1,few,15,CASSFSRGGAETQYF
TRBJ2-3,TRBV7-2,.,15,CASRPSGGASDTQYF
TRBJ2-1,TRBV5-1,.,14,CASSSSGRNNEQFF
TRBJ1-1,TRBV2,.,12,CATRSEYTEAFF
TRBJ1-2,TRBV29-1,few,11,CSVGGDPRFSF
TRBJ2-7,TRBV28,.,13,CASTSGQGYEQYF
TRBJ1-2,TRBV4-3,.,15,CASSQEARETYGYTF
TRBJ2-5,TRBV5-1,few,12,CASSSGLETQYF
TRBJ2-1,TRBV18,few,16,CASSPSNVQRYNEQFF
TRBJ1-5,TRBV7-8,.,16,CASSRAGAWSNQPQHF
TRBJ1-4,TRBV6-5,.,10,CASSSEKLFF
TRBJ2-2,TRBV10-3,.,16,CAISDRQGAMSGELFF
TRBJ1-5,TRBV15,.,18,CATSRDQGRVYSNQPQHF
TRBJ1-3,TRBV30,few,17,CAWSVWDRSISGNTIYF
TRBJ1-6,TRBV6-5,few,15,CASSYEVRVASPLHF
TRBJ2-1,TRBV6-6,.,13,CASRSATGNEQFF
TRBJ2-7,TRBV23-1,few,14,CASSQTGGLCEQYF
TRBJ2-4,TRBV21-1,.,13,CASSKDTKNIQYF
TRBJ2-3,TRBV2,.,14,CASSESLGGSTQYF
TRBJ2-5,TRBV11-2,few,12,CASSSSFETQYF
TRBJ1-1,TRBV29-1,.,10,CSVAYTEAFF
TRBJ2-3,TRBV25-1,many,15,CASSESGGGTDTQYF
TRBJ1-1,TRBV10-2,.,12,CASKGVLSEAFF
TRBJ1-6,TRBV25-1,few,15,CASMDRGSYNSPLHF
TRBJ2-3,TRBV5-1,.,13,CASSRDGEDTQYF
TRBJ2-3,TRBV29-1,few,13,CSLAIGGTDTQYF
TRBJ1-2,TRBV9,.,16,CASSAGQAPFNYGYTF
TRBJ2-7,TRBV28,.,15,CASSENSGGLNEQYF
TRBJ2-3,TRBV2,.,13,CASSGESTDTQYF
TRBJ1-3,TRBV5-6,.,15,CASSAGQGRRNTIYF
TRBJ2-3,TRBV29-1,few,14,CSVTGASGTDTQYF
TRBJ2-7,TRBV18,few,14,CASSPRTGGNEQYF
TRBJ1-3,TRBV18,.,15,CASSPSGASGNTIYF
TRBJ1-1,TRBV11-2,.,14,CASSLEGGITEAFF
TRBJ2-7,TRBV29-1,few,12,CSVATGGYEQYF
TRBJ2-7,TRBV7-2,.,14,CASSSDRISYEQYF
TRBJ2-5,TRBV6-9,.,16,CASSYSSGGCQETQYF
TRBJ1-4,TRBV6-5,.,12,CASRGQPEKLFF
TRBJ1-2,TRBV5-1,.,16,CASSSAPLGGNYGYTF
TRBJ2-2,TRBV5-1,.,15,CASSLWAVNTGELFF
TRBJ1-2,TRBV6-5,.,13,CASSQQGARGYTF
TRBJ1-5,TRBV7-2,.,15,CASSFAGDRAQPQHF
TRBJ2-1,TRBV6-1,few,14,CASSELGGNNEQFF
TRBJ2-5,TRBV18,few,15,CASSPGLAGEETQYF
TRBJ2-3,TRBV29-1,few,13,CSVDSQNTDTQYF
TRBJ2-1,TRBV7-9,.,16,CASSLPGQGISNEQFF
TRBJ2-7,TRBV7-2,few,14,CASSLLPGAYEQYF
TRBJ2-5,TRBV7-2,few,13,CASSRSTQETQYF
TRBJ2-3,TRBV20-1,few,11,CSARFTDTQYF